The next 23 T cell receptor beta chains were all read from a single sample in a study of shared clonotypes between healthy human individuals. Assay used: immunoSEQ multiplex PCR; TCRdb lists only in-frame clones, some missing. The top ten hold around 0.4% of the sample, which has 2 million to 2.5 million clones, around 90% seen once. The specimen was naive CD4+ T cells from PBMCs. Subset defined: CD45RA+ positively selected. These receptors all come from a man between 18 and 35 years old in good health. Some clones in this sample may be carry-over from other donors' samples.

This clone showed up just a few times. The sample carries other DNA sequences with the same CDR3. This chain connects TRBV29-1 to TRBJ1-1, with D possibly TRBD1 on 5 matching bases. CDR3 length: 13 residues. The germline V gene encodes CDR1 SQVTM and CDR2 ANQGSEA. Trimming shortened V by 6 bases and J by 1 base, and 12 bases separated the two germline ends. DNA of the CDR3: TGCAGCGTGGCAGGGAGGGCGAACACTGAAGCTTTCTTT. Its protein product is CSVAGRANTEAFF. Drawing the rest from reference TRBV29-1 and TRBJ1-1, the complete variable domain is SAVISQKPSRDICQRGTSLTIQCQVDSQVTMMFWYRQQPGQSLTLIATANQGSEATYESGFVIDKFPISRPNLTFSTLTVSNMSPEDSSIYLCSVAGRANTEAFFGQGTRLTVV.

The sample holds one count of this clone. The gene calls are TRBV28 and TRBJ2-7; 9 bases fit TRBD1. The V and J ends lost 4 bases and 5 bases, in that order; junction bases with no gene match: 9. CDR3 length: 15 residues. CDR1 is MDHEN and CDR2 is SYDVKM in the germline V gene. The CDR3 DNA is TGTGCCAGCAGTTCCCTGGGGACAGGGTCCAACGAGCAGTACTTC. Translating gives CASSSLGTGSNEQYF.

This clone appeared once. The V and J genes are TRBV18 and TRBJ1-5; D gene unclear. Germline CDR1 and CDR2: KGHSH and LQKENI. The CDR3 runs 12 residues. V lost 2 bases, J lost 7 bases, and 6 bases lay in between. CDR3 in amino acids: CASSPGMQPQHF. CDR3 nucleotides: TGTGCCAGCTCACCAGGGATGCAGCCCCAGCATTTT.

As for this clone: Other DNA sequences of this sample code for an identical CDR3. The V gene is TRBV7-8, the J gene TRBJ2-7; D remains ambiguous. The V gene's germline CDR1 is SGHVS and CDR2 FQNEAQ. There are 13 residues in the CDR3. The V and J ends lost 1 base and 1 base respectively, with 5 bases between them. The CDR3 nucleotides read TGTGCCAGCAGCTTAGGTCCATCCTACGAGCAGTACTTC. This codes for CASSLGPSYEQYF.

The V gene is TRBV5-5, the J gene TRBJ2-2; no firm D call. The CDR3 has 16 residues. CDR1 is SGHKS and CDR2 is YYEKEE in the germline V gene (reference sequence). V lost 0 bases and J 3 bases, leaving 12 bases between the germline ends. The CDR3 region is CASSLVPRKDTGELFF. The CDR3 DNA is TGTGCCAGCAGCTTGGTCCCTAGGAAGGACACCGGGGAGCTGTTTTTT.

This chain connects TRBV5-4 to TRBJ2-2; D remains unclear. CDR3 length: 14 residues. Trimming took off 6 bases at V and 7 bases at J, with 16 bases between the two ends. The germline V gene has CDR1 SGHNT and CDR2 YYREEE (reference sequence). DNA of the CDR3: TGTGCCAGCAACCTGGGCGGCAAGAGCGGGGAGCTGTTTTTT. Translating it yields CASNLGGKSGELFF.

The rearrangement joins TRBV7-9 to TRBJ1-4, with D hard to call. CDR1 SEHNR and CDR2 FQNEAQ come from the germline V gene (reference sequence). Trimming left V 5 bases short and J 8 bases short, with 9 bases between. This CDR3 comprises 12 residues. This CDR3 reads CASSRRAEKLFF. CDR3 nucleotides: TGTGCCAGCAGCCGGAGAGCGGAAAAACTGTTTTTT.

DNA of the CDR3: TGTGCCAGCAGCCAAGGTAGCGGGACTCTTAGCTCCTACGAGCAGTACTTC. It codes for CASSQGSGTLSSYEQYF. The gene calls are TRBV5-4 and TRBJ2-7, with 8 bases fitting TRBD2. V lost 4 bases and J lost 0; bases outside the gene matches: 12. The CDR3 runs 17 residues. The germline V gene encodes CDR1 SGHNT and CDR2 YYREEE (reference sequence).

This clone was seen once. The chain combines TRBV6-1 with TRBJ2-7, with D unresolved. The V end was cut by 6 bases, the J end by 5 bases, with 11 bases between. Germline CDR1 and CDR2: MNHNS and SASEGT. The CDR3 runs to 12 residues. CDR3 coding DNA: TGTGCCAGCAGACCCGGGCCTAACGAGCAGTACTTC. As protein: CASRPGPNEQYF.

CDR3 loop: CASSPRRAANEKLFF. In nucleotides, the CDR3 is TGTGCCAGCAGTCCCCGCAGGGCAGCTAATGAAAAACTGTTTTTT. The V gene is TRBV6-1, the J gene TRBJ1-4; the D gene is possibly TRBD1 (5 bases). This CDR3 contains 15 residues. Trimming removed 5 bases from V and 3 bases from J, with 13 bases in between. The germline V gene has CDR1 MNHNS and CDR2 SASEGT.

The chain combines TRBV25-1 with TRBJ2-3; TRBD1 or TRBD2 may be the D gene (6 bases each). Germline V gene data show CDR1 as MGHDK and CDR2 as SYGVNS. This CDR3 contains 14 residues. Trimming removed 7 bases at V and 2 bases at J, with 13 bases between. The CDR3 nucleotides are TGTGCCAGCAACCAAGGGGGGAACACAGATACGCAGTATTTT. Its translation: CASNQGGNTDTQYF.

In DNA, the CDR3 is TGTGCCAGCAGTCGAAAGGGGGGCTACGAGCAGTACTTC. Its protein is CASSRKGGYEQYF. This chain links TRBV6-5 with TRBJ2-7; D assignment may be TRBD1 or TRBD2 (6 bases each). This CDR3 is built from 13 residues. Germline V gene lookup returns CDR1 MNHEY and CDR2 SVGAGI. Trimming removed 5 bases at V and 3 bases at J, with 11 bases between.

This clone was seen only once. The chain has TRBV7-2 and TRBJ2-7; a weak D match, TRBD1 (5 bases). Germline V gene data show CDR1 as SGHTA and CDR2 as FQGNSA. CDR3 length: 13 residues. Trimming pared 8 bases from V and 5 bases from J, leaving 16 bases between. CDR3 coding DNA: TGTGCCAGCCGAGTCAGGGCGTGGGACGAGCAGTACTTC. Its protein product is CASRVRAWDEQYF.

V and J are TRBV9 and TRBJ2-5; 16 positions match TRBD2. The CDR3 is made up of 19 amino acids. Trimming took 0 bases from V and 5 from J; bases not matched to a gene: 10. Germline V gives CDR1 SGDLS, CDR2 YYNGEE. CDR3 protein: CASSVDGGLAGGPVETQYF. The CDR3 coding sequence is TGTGCCAGCAGCGTAGACGGGGGACTAGCGGGAGGGCCGGTTGAGACCCAGTACTTC. The full variable domain, completed using reference TRBV9 and TRBJ2-5, is DSGVTQTPKHLITATGQRVTLRCSPRSGDLSVYWYQQSLDQGLQFLIQYYNGEERAKGNILERFSAQQFPDLHSELNLSSLELGDSALYFCASSVDGGLAGGPVETQYFGPGTRLLVL.

The rearrangement links TRBV5-1 to TRBJ2-7; 10 nucleotides agree with TRBD2. Per germline, CDR1 SGHRS and CDR2 YFSETQ. V was clipped by 3 bases and J by 6 bases; unmatched bases: 6. The length of the CDR3 is 14 residues. The CDR3 sequence: CASSYGLAEGEQYF. The CDR3 region has the DNA TGCGCCAGCAGCTACGGACTAGCGGAAGGCGAGCAGTACTTC.

The V call is TRBV28, the J call TRBJ1-5; 8 nucleotides align to TRBD1. V trimming: 9 bases; J trimming: 1 base; junction bases outside the gene matches: 8. The CDR3 is made up of 15 amino acids. The germline V gene has CDR1 MDHEN and CDR2 SYDVKM. The CDR3 DNA is TGTGCCAGTATCAGGGGGCTAGGGAGCAATCAGCCCCAGCATTTT. Amino acids: CASIRGLGSNQPQHF.

The gene calls are TRBV29-1 and TRBJ2-5; TRBD2 aligns across 13 bases. The CDR3 has 15 amino acids. Looked up from germline, CDR1 is SQVTM and CDR2 is ANQGSEA. With V trimmed by 0 bases and J by 4 bases, 2 bases remained unmatched. CDR3: CSVEDGLAGVETQYF. CDR3 sequence (DNA): TGCAGCGTTGAAGATGGACTAGCGGGAGTAGAGACCCAGTACTTC.

The chain has TRBV7-2 and TRBJ1-4; D gene uncertain. Trimming removed 1 base at V and 8 bases at J, with 14 bases between. This CDR3 comprises 15 residues. Germline V gene data show CDR1 as SGHTA and CDR2 as FQGNSA. The CDR3 region has the DNA TGTGCCAGCAGCTTAGAATTCGGTTCCTGGGAAAAACTGTTTTTT. It codes for CASSLEFGSWEKLFF.

This sequence joins TRBV6-5 and TRBJ1-1; no firm D call. The CDR3 covers 14 residues. Trimming took off 1 base at V and 2 bases at J, with 8 bases between the two ends. Germline V lookup: CDR1 MNHEY, CDR2 SVGAGI. The CDR3 nucleotides read TGTGCCAGCAGTTACTTGCGGGGAAACACTGAAGCTTTCTTT. Translating it yields CASSYLRGNTEAFF.

V gene TRBV18 combines with J gene TRBJ1-3; 7 nucleotides agree with TRBD1. In germline, CDR1 is KGHSH, CDR2 LQKENI. Trimming at V came to 3 bases and at J to 0 bases, leaving 8 bases not matched to a gene. This CDR3 contains 17 residues. CDR3 amino acids: CASSPSTGQLSGNTIYF. CDR3 nucleotide sequence: TGTGCCAGCTCACCGTCGACAGGGCAACTCTCTGGAAACACCATATATTTT.

V gene TRBV29-1 combines with J gene TRBJ2-6; 7 bases match TRBD1. Per the germline V gene, CDR1 is SQVTM and CDR2 is ANQGSEA. The CDR3 covers 16 residues. The V segment lost 3 bases and the J segment 0 bases; nucleotides outside the gene matches: 5. The DNA for the CDR3 is TGCAGCGTTGACAGCCGGGACAGCTCTGGGGCCAACGTCCTGACTTTC. Amino acid sequence: CSVDSRDSSGANVLTF.

This sequence joins TRBV5-1 and TRBJ2-3; D is undetermined. V lost 1 base to trimming and J lost 4 bases, with 10 bases between them. CDR1 and CDR2 (germline): SGHRS, YFSETQ. This CDR3 spans 14 amino acids. The CDR3 spells CASSLWLDPDTQYF. The CDR3 DNA reads TGCGCCAGCAGCTTGTGGCTAGACCCAGATACGCAGTATTTT.

The chain employs TRBV19 and TRBJ1-1; TRBD1 matches at 8 bases. This CDR3 is built from 16 residues. V dropped 1 base and J dropped 5; count of bases not matched to a gene: 9. From germline, CDR1 is LNHDA and CDR2 SQIVND (reference sequence). As DNA, the CDR3 is TGTGCCAGTAGTATAGTCGCTCGGCAGGGGGCAACTGAAGCTTTCTTT. It encodes CASSIVARQGATEAFF.